The 13 T cell receptor beta chains below all came from one sample that was sequenced in a study of graft-versus-host responses after intestinal transplantation. Their antigens remain unidentified. TCRdb's table, derived via immunoSEQ multiplex PCR, lists solely in-frame clones and lacks some. The profile shows 45,000 to 60,000 clones, around 90% of them singletons. This material consisted of unstimulated CD4+ T cells sorted from spleen or lymph node cells, taken before transplant. The receptors stem from a human donor who was the organ donor for an intestinal transplant.

The rearrangement links TRBV20-1 to TRBJ1-2, with a tentative D call TRBD1 (6 bases). The CDR3 is 11 amino acids. Germline loops: CDR1 DFQATT, CDR2 SNEGSKA (reference sequence). CDR3 amino acids: CTAYRVSEYTF. CDR3 coding DNA: TGCACAGCCTACAGGGTTTCCGAATACACCTTC.

The chain has TRBV5-1 and TRBJ2-1; D is perhaps TRBD2 (5 bases). The germline V gene encodes CDR1 SGHRS and CDR2 YFSETQ. The ends were cut back, 0 bases at V and 15 bases at J, with 13 bases in the middle. The CDR3 is 12 amino acids. This CDR3 is CASSLEASHPFF. CDR3 coding DNA: TGCGCCAGCAGCTTGGAGGCTAGCCATCCGTTCTTC.

The table lists this clone with a count of one. The chain is built from TRBV5-5 and TRBJ2-2; TRBD1 matches 8 bases. J lost 0 bases, V lost 6 bases, and 4 bases had no gene match. The CDR3 totals 15 residues. CDR1 is SGHKS and CDR2 is YYEKEE in the germline V gene (reference sequence). CDR3 sequence (DNA): TGTGCCAGCACCAGGGGGCCCCCGAACACCGGGGAGCTGTTTTTT. Its protein product is CASTRGPPNTGELFF.

CDR3 sequence (DNA): TGTGCGGCAGGTGATGAAAAACTGTTTTTT. Translating gives CAAGDEKLFF. J is TRBJ1-4 and V is TRBV30, with unresolved D. The CDR3 contains 10 residues. The germline CDR1 and CDR2 sequences are GTSNPN and SVGIG (reference sequence).

This clone was recorded once. The chain has TRBV29-1 and TRBJ1-1; D gene ambiguous. The V and J ends lost 8 bases and 5 bases respectively, with 12 bases between them. The CDR3 extends over 11 amino acids. Per the germline V gene, CDR1 is SQVTM and CDR2 is ANQGSEA. The CDR3 nucleotides are TGCAGCTTAACAACGCAAACTGAAGCTTTCTTT. Residues: CSLTTQTEAFF.

The chain recombines TRBV6-5 with TRBJ2-7; maybe TRBD1 (5 bases). Trimming pared 7 bases from V and 6 bases from J, leaving 13 bases between. The germline V gene encodes CDR1 MNHEY and CDR2 SVGAGI. The CDR3 runs to 12 residues. CDR3: CASTQGLAEQYF. CDR3 bases: TGTGCCAGCACCCAGGGATTGGCCGAGCAGTACTTC.

The chain has TRBV30 and TRBJ1-2, with 11 bases lining up with TRBD1. Germline assignment: CDR1 GTSNPN and CDR2 SVGIG (reference sequence). The trim removed 0 bases at V and 7 bases at J, leaving 7 bases unmatched. This CDR3 has 15 amino acids. This CDR3 is CAWSVRTGGVRGYTF. The CDR3 DNA follows: TGTGCCTGGAGTGTACGGACAGGGGGCGTTCGTGGCTACACCTTC.

This clone was observed once. The CDR3 reads CASSPQDRVVTYEQYF. In DNA form, the CDR3 reads TGTGCCAGCAGCCCTCAGGACAGGGTCGTCACCTACGAGCAGTACTTC. This chain joins TRBV7-6 and TRBJ2-7, with TRBD1 identical over 8 bases. J was trimmed by 2 bases and V by 5 bases; bases with no gene match: 11. Germline V gene lookup returns CDR1 SGHVS and CDR2 FNYEAQ. CDR3 size: 16 residues.

The genes are TRBV27 and TRBJ1-4, with D maybe TRBD1 (5 bases). V was shortened by 6 bases and J by 4 bases, with 18 bases between the two germline ends. CDR1 is MNHEY and CDR2 is SMNVEV in the germline V gene (reference sequence). The CDR3 is 16 amino acids. The CDR3 here is CASSSPRDGNNEKLFF. DNA of the CDR3: TGTGCCAGCAGCTCCCCCCGGGACGGAAATAATGAAAAACTGTTTTTT.

This clone was observed once. The J gene is TRBJ2-7, the V gene TRBV5-1, with 11 positions matching TRBD1. The V segment lost 4 bases and the J segment 3 bases; nucleotides outside the gene matches: 6. Germline CDR1 is SGHRS and CDR2 is YFSETQ. This CDR3 contains 15 residues. In DNA form, the CDR3 reads TGCGCCAGCAGCGCAGCCGGGACAGGGGGCTACGAGCAGTACTTC. Its protein is CASSAAGTGGYEQYF. Supplemented by reference TRBV5-1 and TRBJ2-7, the full variable domain reads KAGVTQTPRYLIKTRGQQVTLSCSPISGHRSVSWYQQTPGQGLQFLFEYFSETQRNKGNFPGRFSGRQFSNSRSEMNVSTLELGDSALYLCASSAAGTGGYEQYFGPGTRLTVT.

The chain employs TRBV6-1 and TRBJ2-5; TRBD1 might be the D (6 bases). V was clipped by 4 bases and J by 1 base, with 13 bases between them. The germline V gene encodes CDR1 MNHNS and CDR2 SASEGT. CDR3 size: 15 residues. The CDR3 DNA follows: TGTGCCAGCAGTGTTGTCGTCAGGGGCCAAGAGACCCAGTACTTC. This sequence encodes CASSVVVRGQETQYF.

V usage is TRBV7-6 and J usage is TRBJ2-2, with 10 bases lining up with TRBD2. Per the germline V gene, CDR1 is SGHVS and CDR2 is FNYEAQ. The CDR3 has 15 residues. J lost 7 bases, V lost 4 bases, and 6 bases had no gene match. CDR3: CASSSAGGRSGELFF. The CDR3 DNA follows: TGTGCCAGCAGCTCAGCGGGAGGGAGAAGCGGGGAGCTGTTTTTT.

This chain joins TRBV4-2 and TRBJ2-7; TRBD1 is a possible D gene (5 bases). The CDR3 runs to 16 residues. V lost 0 bases to trimming and J lost 3 bases, with 15 bases between them. CDR1 and CDR2 from the germline V gene are LGHNA and YNFKEQ. CDR3 in amino acids: CASSQEGLGWGYEQYF. The CDR3 DNA reads as TGTGCCAGCAGCCAAGAGGGGCTGGGCTGGGGCTACGAGCAGTACTTC.